Given below is one T cell receptor (beta chain) in context. The V end was cut by 0 bases, the J end by 0 bases, with 16 bases between. CDR3 length equals 18 residues. Germline lookup yields CDR1 SGHDT and CDR2 YYEEEE. This specimen comes from a study of control samples from healthy donors and cancer patients. Libraries were prepared by immunoSEQ multiplex PCR; TCRdb keeps only in-frame clonotypes and omits some of them. The sample consists of over 150,000 clones, more than 90% of them appearing once. Sequenced: blood. The TCR comes from a man between 25 and 39 years old in good health. The chain uses TRBV5-6 and TRBJ1-5; D ambiguous. CDR3 region: CASSLGGIRWDSNQPQHF. In nucleotides, the CDR3 is TGTGCCAGCAGCTTGGGAGGCATAAGGTGGGATAGCAATCAGCCCCAGCATTTT. Using reference TRBV5-6 and TRBJ1-5 for the parts outside the CDR3, the full variable domain is DAGVTQSPTHLIKTRGQQVTLRCSPKSGHDTVSWYQQALGQGPQFIFQYYEEEERQRGNFPDRFSGHQFPNYSSELNVNALLLGDSALYLCASSLGGIRWDSNQPQHFGDGTRLSIL.